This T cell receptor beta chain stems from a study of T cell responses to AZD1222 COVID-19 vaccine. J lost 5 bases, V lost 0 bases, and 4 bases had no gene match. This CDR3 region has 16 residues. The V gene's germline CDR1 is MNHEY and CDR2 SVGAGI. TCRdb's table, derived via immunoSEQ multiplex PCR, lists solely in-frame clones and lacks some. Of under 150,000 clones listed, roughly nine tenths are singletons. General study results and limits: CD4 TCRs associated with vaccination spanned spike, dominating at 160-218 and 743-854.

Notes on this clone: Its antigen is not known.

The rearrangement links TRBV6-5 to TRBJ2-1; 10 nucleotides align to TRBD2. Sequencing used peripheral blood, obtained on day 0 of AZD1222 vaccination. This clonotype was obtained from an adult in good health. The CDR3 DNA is TGTGCCAGCAGTTACTCCACTAGCGGGGTAAACAATGAGCAGTTCTTC. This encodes CASSYSTSGVNNEQFF.